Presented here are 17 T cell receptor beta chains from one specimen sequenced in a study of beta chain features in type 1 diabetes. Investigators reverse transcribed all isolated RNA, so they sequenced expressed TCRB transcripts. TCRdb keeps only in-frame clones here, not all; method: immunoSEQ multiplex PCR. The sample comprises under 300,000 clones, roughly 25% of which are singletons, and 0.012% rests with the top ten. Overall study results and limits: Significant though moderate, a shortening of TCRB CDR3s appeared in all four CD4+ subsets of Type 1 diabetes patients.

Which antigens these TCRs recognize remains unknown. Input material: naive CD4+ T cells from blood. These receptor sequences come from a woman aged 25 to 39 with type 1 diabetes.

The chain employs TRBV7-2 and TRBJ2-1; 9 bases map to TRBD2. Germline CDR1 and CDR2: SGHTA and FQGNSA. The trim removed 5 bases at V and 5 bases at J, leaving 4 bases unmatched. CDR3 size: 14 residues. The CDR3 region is CASSPGLAHNEQFF. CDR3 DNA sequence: TGTGCCAGCAGCCCGGGACTAGCCCACAATGAGCAGTTCTTC. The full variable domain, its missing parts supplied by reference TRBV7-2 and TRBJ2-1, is GAGVSQSPSNKVTEKGKDVELRCDPISGHTALYWYRQSLGQGLEFLIYFQGNSAPDKSGLPSDRFSAERTGGSVSTLTIQRTQQEDSAVYLCASSPGLAHNEQFFGPGTRLTVL.

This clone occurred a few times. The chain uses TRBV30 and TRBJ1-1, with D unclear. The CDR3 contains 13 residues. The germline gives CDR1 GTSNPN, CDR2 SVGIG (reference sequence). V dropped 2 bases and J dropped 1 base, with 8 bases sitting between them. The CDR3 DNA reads TGTGCCTGGAGTAGACACCGGAACACTGAAGCTTTCTTT. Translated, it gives CAWSRHRNTEAFF.

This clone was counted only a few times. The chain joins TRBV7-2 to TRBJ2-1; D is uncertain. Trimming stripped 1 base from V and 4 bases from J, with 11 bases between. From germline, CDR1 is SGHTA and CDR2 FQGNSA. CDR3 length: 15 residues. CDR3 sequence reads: CASSLEATRYNEQFF. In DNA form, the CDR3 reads TGTGCCAGCAGCTTAGAGGCTACGCGGTACAATGAGCAGTTCTTC.

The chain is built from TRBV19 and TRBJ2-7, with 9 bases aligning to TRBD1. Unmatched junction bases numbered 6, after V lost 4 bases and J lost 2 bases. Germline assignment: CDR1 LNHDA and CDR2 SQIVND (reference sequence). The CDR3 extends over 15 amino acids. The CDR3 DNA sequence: TGTGCCAGTAGTAACCGGGACAGGGCTACCTACGAGCAGTACTTC. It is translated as CASSNRDRATYEQYF.

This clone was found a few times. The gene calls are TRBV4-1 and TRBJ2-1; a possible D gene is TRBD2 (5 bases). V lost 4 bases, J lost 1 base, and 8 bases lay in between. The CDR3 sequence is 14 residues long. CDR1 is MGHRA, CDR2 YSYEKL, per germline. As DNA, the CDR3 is TGCGCCAGCAGCCGGGAGTTATCCTACAATGAGCAGTTCTTC. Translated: CASSRELSYNEQFF.

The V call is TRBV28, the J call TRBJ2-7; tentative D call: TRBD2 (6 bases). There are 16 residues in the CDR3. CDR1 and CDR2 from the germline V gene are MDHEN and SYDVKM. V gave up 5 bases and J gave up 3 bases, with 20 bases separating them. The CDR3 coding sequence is TGTGCCAGCAGTGACGCGGCGGGACGAGCCATCTACGAGCAGTACTTC. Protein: CASSDAAGRAIYEQYF.

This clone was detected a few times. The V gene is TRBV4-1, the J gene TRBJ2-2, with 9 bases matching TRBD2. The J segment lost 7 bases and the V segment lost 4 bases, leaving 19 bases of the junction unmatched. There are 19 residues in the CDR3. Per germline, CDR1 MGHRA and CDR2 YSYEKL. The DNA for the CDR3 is TGCGCCAGCAGCCGAATCCATCCCGGGACTAGCAGTCGGTACGGGGAGCTGTTTTTT. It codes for CASSRIHPGTSSRYGELFF.

CDR3: CASSLTGALDTQYF. The CDR3 DNA reads as TGCGCCAGCAGCTTGACGGGAGCATTAGATACGCAGTATTTT. The J gene is TRBJ2-3, the V gene TRBV5-1; weak D call: TRBD2 (6 bases). Germline values: CDR1 SGHRS, CDR2 YFSETQ. This CDR3 spans 14 amino acids. Trimming removed 1 base at V and 5 bases at J, with 11 bases between.

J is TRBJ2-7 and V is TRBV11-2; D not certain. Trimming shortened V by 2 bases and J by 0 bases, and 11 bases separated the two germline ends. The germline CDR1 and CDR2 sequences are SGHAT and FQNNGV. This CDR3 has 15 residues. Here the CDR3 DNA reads TGTGCCAGCAGCTTACGGTCAGGTGCCTCCTACGAGCAGTACTTC. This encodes CASSLRSGASYEQYF. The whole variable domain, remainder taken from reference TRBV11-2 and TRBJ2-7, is EAGVAQSPRYKIIEKRQSVAFWCNPISGHATLYWYQQILGQGPKLLIQFQNNGVVDDSQLPKDRFSAERLKGVDSTLKIQPAKLEDSAVYLCASSLRSGASYEQYFGPGTRLTVT.

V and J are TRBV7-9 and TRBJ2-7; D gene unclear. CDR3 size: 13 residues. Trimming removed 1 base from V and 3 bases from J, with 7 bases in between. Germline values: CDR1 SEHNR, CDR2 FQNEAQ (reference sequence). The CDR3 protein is CASSLENFYEQYF. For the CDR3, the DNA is TGTGCCAGCAGCTTAGAGAACTTCTACGAGCAGTACTTC.

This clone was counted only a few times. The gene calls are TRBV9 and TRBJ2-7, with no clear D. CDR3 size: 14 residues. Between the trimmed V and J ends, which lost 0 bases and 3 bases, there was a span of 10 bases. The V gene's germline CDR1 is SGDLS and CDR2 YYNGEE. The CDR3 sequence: CASSVGSQNYEQYF. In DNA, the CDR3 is TGTGCCAGCAGCGTAGGCAGTCAGAACTACGAGCAGTACTTC.

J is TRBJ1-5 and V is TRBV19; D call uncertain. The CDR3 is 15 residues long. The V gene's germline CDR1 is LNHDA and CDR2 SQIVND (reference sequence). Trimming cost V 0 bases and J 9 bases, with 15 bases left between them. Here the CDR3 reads CASSIDPGVSRPQHF. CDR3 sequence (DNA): TGTGCCAGTAGTATAGACCCGGGAGTCTCGCGGCCCCAGCATTTT.

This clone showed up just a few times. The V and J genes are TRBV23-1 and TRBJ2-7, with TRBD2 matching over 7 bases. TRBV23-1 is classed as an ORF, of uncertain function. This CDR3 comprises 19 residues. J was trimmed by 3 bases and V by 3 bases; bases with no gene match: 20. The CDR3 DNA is TGCGCCAGCAGTCACACCGTTAGGGAGGGGAGCCCTACCTTCTACGAGCAGTACTTC. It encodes CASSHTVREGSPTFYEQYF.

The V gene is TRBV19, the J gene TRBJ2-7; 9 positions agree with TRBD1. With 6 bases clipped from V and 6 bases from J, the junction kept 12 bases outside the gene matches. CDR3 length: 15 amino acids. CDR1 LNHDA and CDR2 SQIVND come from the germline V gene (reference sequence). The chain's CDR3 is CASRPQGQGIGEQYF. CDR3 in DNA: TGTGCCAGTAGACCACAGGGACAGGGAATAGGCGAGCAGTACTTC.

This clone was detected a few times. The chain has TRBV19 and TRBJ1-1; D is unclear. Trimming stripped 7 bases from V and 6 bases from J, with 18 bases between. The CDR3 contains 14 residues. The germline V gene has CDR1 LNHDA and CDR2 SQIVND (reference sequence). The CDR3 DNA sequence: TGTGCCAGTAAAGACTGGTCTATTGTCGCTGAAGCTTTCTTT. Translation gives CASKDWSIVAEAFF. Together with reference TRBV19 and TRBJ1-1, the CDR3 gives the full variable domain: DGGITQSPKYLFRKEGQNVTLSCEQNLNHDAMYWYRQDPGQGLRLIYYSQIVNDFQKGDIAEGYSVSREKKESFPLTVTSAQKNPTAFYLCASKDWSIVAEAFFGQGTRLTVV.

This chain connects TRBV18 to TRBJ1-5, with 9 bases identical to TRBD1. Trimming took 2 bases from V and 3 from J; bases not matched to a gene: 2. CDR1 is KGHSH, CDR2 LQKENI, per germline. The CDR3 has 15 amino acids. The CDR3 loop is CASSPGTGYNQPQHF. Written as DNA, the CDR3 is TGTGCCAGCTCACCAGGGACAGGGTACAATCAGCCCCAGCATTTT.

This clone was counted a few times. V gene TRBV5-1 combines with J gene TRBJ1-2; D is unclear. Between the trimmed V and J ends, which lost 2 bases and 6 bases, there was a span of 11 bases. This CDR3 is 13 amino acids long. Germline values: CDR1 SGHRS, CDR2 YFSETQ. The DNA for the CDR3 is TGCGCCAGCAGCTTATCCGGGTACGATGGCTACACCTTC. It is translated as CASSLSGYDGYTF.